This is a list of T cell receptor beta chains from one sample in a study of blood T cell repertoires in COVID-19. The table came from immunoSEQ multiplex PCR; TCRdb's copy has only in-frame clones and leaves some out. The profile shows roughly 75,000 clones, around 72% of them singletons. The sequenced sample was peripheral blood. These receptors all stem from a human donor with acute or convalescent COVID-19. The donor label of this sample is uncertain. Both conserved end residues are part of each CDR3. D genes are given only for firm matches. The listing skips clone size in some rows; elsewhere it reads once, few, many or a size class.

TRBJ2-5 TRBD1 - TRBV5-4 TGTGCCAGCAGCCCGACAGGGAACCAAGAGACCCAGTACTTC CASSPTGNQETQYF
TRBJ1-5 TRBD1 - TRBV2 TGTGCCAGCAGACCTGGACAGGGTTCATCGCCCCAGCATTTT CASRPGQGSSPQHF
TRBJ2-7 TRBD2 - TRBV7-2 TGTGCCAGCAGCTTGTCTGTAGCGGGACCTACTAAACCCTACGAGCAGTACTTC CASSLSVAGPTKPYEQYF
TRBJ1-1 - - TRBV9 TGTGCCAGCAGCCGGACAGCAAACACTGAAGCTTTCTTT CASSRTANTEAFF
TRBJ2-2 - - TRBV28 TGTGCCAGCAGTTTAAGGCGGGACACCGGGGAGCTGTTTTTT CASSLRRDTGELFF
TRBJ2-1 - many TRBV6-5 TGTGCCAGCAGCCGGACAGAAGGTTACAATGAGCAGTTCTTC CASSRTEGYNEQFF
TRBJ1-2 - many TRBV19 TGTGCCACCACGGAGGGAACCTTTGGCTACACCTTC CATTEGTFGYTF
TRBJ2-2 TRBD2 - TRBV5-4 TGTGCCAGCAGCCCAGGACTAGCGGGAAACACCGGGGAGCTGTTTTTT CASSPGLAGNTGELFF
TRBJ2-3 - few TRBV18 TGTGCCAGCTCACATACTAGTGATACTAGCACAGATACGCAGTATTTT CASSHTSDTSTDTQYF
TRBJ2-1 - once TRBV6-6 TGTGCCAGCAGTTACGCCCCAGGGTCTAACAATGAGCAGTTCTTC CASSYAPGSNNEQFF
TRBJ2-1 - - TRBV5-6 TGTGCCAGCAGCTTGGCAGGGGCTACTTACAATGAGCAGTTCTTC CASSLAGATYNEQFF
TRBJ2-2 TRBD2 - TRBV3-1/TRBV3-2 TGTGCCAGCAGCGTCCGACCGGGACTAGCGGTCGGGGAGCTGTTTTTT CASSVRPGLAVGELFF
TRBJ2-7 - - TRBV9 TGTGCCAGCAGCCCGAATCCCAAGGGGTCTCTCGAGCAGTACTTC CASSPNPKGSLEQYF
TRBJ2-5 - - TRBV7-9 TGTGCCAGTCGGGGAGGAATCCAAGAGACCCAGTACTTC CASRGGIQETQYF
TRBJ2-3 - - TRBV5-1 TGCGCCAGCAGCTCCGTGGGGGCGGCGGATACGCAGTATTTT CASSSVGAADTQYF
TRBJ1-5 TRBD1 - TRBV28 TGTGCCAGCAGTGGTGGGTGGCTGGGACAGGGCGGCAATCAGCCCCAGCATTTT CASSGGWLGQGGNQPQHF
TRBJ1-6 - - TRBV7-8 TGTGCCAGCAGCTTAGGGTCAGATAATTCACCCCTCCACTTT CASSLGSDNSPLHF
TRBJ2-2 - - TRBV7-8 TGTGCCAGCAGCAAGACCTACAGGACCGGGGAGCTGTTTTTT CASSKTYRTGELFF
TRBJ1-5 - - TRBV5-8 TGTGCCAGCAGCTTGGGTCAAAATCAGCCCCAGCATTTT CASSLGQNQPQHF
TRBJ2-5 - few TRBV9 TGTGCCAGCAGCGTAGGAGTCGCTGTTAGCGCTCAGTACTTC CASSVGVAVSAQYF
TRBJ2-2 TRBD1 - TRBV3-1/TRBV3-2 TGTGCCAGCAATTTACAGGGGGCAACGAACACCGGGGAGCTGTTTTTT CASNLQGATNTGELFF
TRBJ1-2 - few TRBV2 TGTGCCAGCAGTCAAGGACGGACTCTCAACTATGGCTACACCTTC CASSQGRTLNYGYTF
TRBJ2-5 - - TRBV7-9 TGTGCCAGCAGCTTAGCTCTTAGGGGGCAAGAGACCCAGTACTTC CASSLALRGQETQYF
TRBJ1-1 TRBD1 - TRBV25-1 TGTGCCAGCAAGTCCCTGAGGACAGGAGAAGCTTTCTTT CASKSLRTGEAFF
TRBJ2-5 TRBD1 - TRBV5-8 TGTGCCAGCAGCCCGAACCAGGGACAGCAAGAGACCCAGTACTTC CASSPNQGQQETQYF
TRBJ1-3 - - TRBV4-3 TGCGCCAGCAGCCAAGATCGGCGGAGAAACACCATATATTTT CASSQDRRRNTIYF
TRBJ2-7 TRBD1 - TRBV7-6 TGTGCCAGCAGCTCCGCCGGTCTCCGGGACAGGGGTAGGGAGGGCGAGCAGTACTTC CASSSAGLRDRGREGEQYF
TRBJ2-2 - few TRBV28 TGTGCCAGCAGTCGGGGGACCGGGGAGCTGTTTTTT CASSRGTGELFF
TRBJ2-3 - - TRBV7-2 TGTGCCAGCAGCTTAGGGGGGGGGCAGGCAGATACGCAGTATTTT CASSLGGGQADTQYF
TRBJ2-7 TRBD1 - TRBV6-2/TRBV6-3 TGTGCCAGCAGTTACGCCGGGGGACAGGGGCCCCACGAGCAGTACTTC CASSYAGGQGPHEQYF
TRBJ2-3 - few TRBV18 TGTGCCAGCTCACAAAACAGGGTTGGGACAGATACGCAGTATTTT CASSQNRVGTDTQYF
TRBJ2-5 TRBD1 few TRBV3-1/TRBV3-2 TGTGCCAGCAGCCGACGAGGACAGGGGGCGAGGGAGACCCAGTACTTC CASSRRGQGARETQYF
TRBJ1-1 - - TRBV25-1 TGTGCCAGCAGTGAAAAGGACAAAAAGGAAGCTTTCTTT CASSEKDKKEAFF
TRBJ2-5 TRBD1 - TRBV2 TGTGCCAGCAGTATAGACAGGGTCTCAGAGACCCAGTACTTC CASSIDRVSETQYF
TRBJ2-7 - - TRBV5-1 TGCGCCAGCAGCTTGGGATCTAGTGTTTACGAGCAGTACTTC CASSLGSSVYEQYF
TRBJ2-1 - - TRBV10-3 TGTGCCATCGCCCCTGCCACTAGTCTTGATGAGCAGTTCTTC CAIAPATSLDEQFF
TRBJ2-7 TRBD2 - TRBV7-9 TGTGCCAGCAGCCCAGCGGGGAGTTACGAGCAGTACTTC CASSPAGSYEQYF
TRBJ1-1 - - TRBV6-5 TGTGCCAGCAGTTTTCGGACAGCTAACACTGAAGCTTTCTTT CASSFRTANTEAFF
TRBJ1-5 - - TRBV5-8 TGTGCCAGCAGCCCAAGTGGGACAATTTTACAGCCCCAGCATTTT CASSPSGTILQPQHF
TRBJ2-5 - - TRBV11-2 TGTGCCAGCAGCGTCCAAGATGGGCGACAAGAGACCCAGTACTTC CASSVQDGRQETQYF
TRBJ1-2 - - TRBV25-1 TGTGCCAGCAGTCGGGACACTTTCTATGGCTACACCTTC CASSRDTFYGYTF
TRBJ2-3 TRBD2 - TRBV7-2 TGTGCCAGCAGCTCCCAGACTAGCGGGCCCGCAGATACGCAGTATTTT CASSSQTSGPADTQYF
TRBJ2-1 - - TRBV9 TGTGCCAGCAGCGTAGGGTCGAGGATTGAGCAGTTCTTC CASSVGSRIEQFF
TRBJ2-2 - - TRBV7-8 TGTGCCAGCAGCCCAACTAACACCGGGGAGCTGTTTTTT CASSPTNTGELFF
TRBJ2-5 - - TRBV4-1 TGCGCCAGCAGCCAAGAAGGCGGGGCAGGGGAGGGAGAGACCCAGTACTTC CASSQEGGAGEGETQYF
TRBJ1-2 - - TRBV10-3 TGTGCCATCAGGACCGGGTCCTCCTATGGCTACACCTTC CAIRTGSSYGYTF
TRBJ1-1 - - TRBV6-5 TGTGCCAGCAGTTACTTCCCAGGGTTGAACACTGAAGCTTTCTTT CASSYFPGLNTEAFF
TRBJ1-2 - once TRBV15 TGTGCCACCAGCAGAGATCGGGAAGGCTACACCTTC CATSRDREGYTF
TRBJ2-5 TRBD2 - TRBV7-2 TGTGCCAGCAGCTTCAGCGGGGCAAAAGAGACCCAGTACTTC CASSFSGAKETQYF
TRBJ1-5 TRBD1 - TRBV28 TGTGCCAGCAGTCCTGCTGGACAGGCTTACAATCAGCCCCAGCATTTT CASSPAGQAYNQPQHF